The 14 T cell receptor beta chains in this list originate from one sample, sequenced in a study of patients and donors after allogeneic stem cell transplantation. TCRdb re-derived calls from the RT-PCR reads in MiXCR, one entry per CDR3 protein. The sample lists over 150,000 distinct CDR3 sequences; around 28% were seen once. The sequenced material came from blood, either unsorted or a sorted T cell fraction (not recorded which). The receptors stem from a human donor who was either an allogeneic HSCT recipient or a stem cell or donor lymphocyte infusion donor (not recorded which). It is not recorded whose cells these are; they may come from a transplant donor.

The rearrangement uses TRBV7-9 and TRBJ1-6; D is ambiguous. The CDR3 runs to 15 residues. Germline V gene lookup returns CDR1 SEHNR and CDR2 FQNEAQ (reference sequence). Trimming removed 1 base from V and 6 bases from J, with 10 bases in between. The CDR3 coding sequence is TGTGCCAGCAGCTTAGTTCAGGAGCGTAATTCACCCCTCCACTTT. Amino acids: CASSLVQERNSPLHF.

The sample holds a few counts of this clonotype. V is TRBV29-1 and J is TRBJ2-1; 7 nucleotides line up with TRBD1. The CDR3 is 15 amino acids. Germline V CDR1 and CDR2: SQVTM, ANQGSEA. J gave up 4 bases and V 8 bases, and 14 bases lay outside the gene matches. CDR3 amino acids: CSTRRGGYYYNEQFF. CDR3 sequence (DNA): TGCAGCACTCGCAGAGGGGGCTACTATTACAATGAGCAGTTCTTC.

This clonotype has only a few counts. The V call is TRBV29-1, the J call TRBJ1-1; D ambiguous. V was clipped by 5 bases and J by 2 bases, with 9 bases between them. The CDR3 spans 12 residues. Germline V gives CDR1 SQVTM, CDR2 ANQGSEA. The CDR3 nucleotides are TGCAGCGTTCGTGGGTTAAACACTGAAGCTTTCTTT. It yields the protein CSVRGLNTEAFF.

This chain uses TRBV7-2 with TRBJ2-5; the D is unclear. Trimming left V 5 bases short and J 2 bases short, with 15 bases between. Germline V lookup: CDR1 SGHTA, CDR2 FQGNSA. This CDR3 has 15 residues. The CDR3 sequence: CASSAVGKFQETQYF. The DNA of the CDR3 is TGTGCCAGCAGCGCCGTCGGAAAATTTCAAGAGACCCAGTACTTC.

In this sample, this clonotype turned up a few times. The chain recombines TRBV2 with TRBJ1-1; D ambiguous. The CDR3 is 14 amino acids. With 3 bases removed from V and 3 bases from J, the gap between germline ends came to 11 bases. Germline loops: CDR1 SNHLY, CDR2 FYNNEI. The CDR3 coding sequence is TGTGCCAGCAGTGATGACGGACGGTACACTGAAGCTTTCTTT. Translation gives CASSDDGRYTEAFF.

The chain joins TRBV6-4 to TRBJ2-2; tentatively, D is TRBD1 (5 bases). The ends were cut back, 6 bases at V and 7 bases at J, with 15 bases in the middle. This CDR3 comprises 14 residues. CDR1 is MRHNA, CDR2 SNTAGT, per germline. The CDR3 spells CASSASQGNGELFF. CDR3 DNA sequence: TGTGCCAGCAGCGCCTCCCAGGGTAACGGGGAGCTGTTTTTT.

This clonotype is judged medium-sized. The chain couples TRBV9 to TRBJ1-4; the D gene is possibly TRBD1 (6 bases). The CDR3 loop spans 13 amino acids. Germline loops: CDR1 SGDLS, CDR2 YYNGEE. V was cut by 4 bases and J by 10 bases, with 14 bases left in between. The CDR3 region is CASSSGVTGKLFF. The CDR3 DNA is TGTGCCAGCAGCTCAGGGGTGACAGGAAAACTGTTTTTT.

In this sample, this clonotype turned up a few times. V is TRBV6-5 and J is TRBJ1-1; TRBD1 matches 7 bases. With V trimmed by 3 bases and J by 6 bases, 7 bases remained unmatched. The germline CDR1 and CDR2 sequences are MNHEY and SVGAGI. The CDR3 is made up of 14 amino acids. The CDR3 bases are TGTGCCAGCAGTTATAGGGGGCTGGAGGCTGAAGCTTTCTTT. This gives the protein CASSYRGLEAEAFF.

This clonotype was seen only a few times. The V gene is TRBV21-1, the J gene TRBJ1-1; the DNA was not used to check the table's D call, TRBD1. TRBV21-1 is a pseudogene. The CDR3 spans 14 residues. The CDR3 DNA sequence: TGTGCCAGCAGCAAAGGCACCCCGGGGACTGAAGCTTTCTTT. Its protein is CASSKGTPGTEAFF.

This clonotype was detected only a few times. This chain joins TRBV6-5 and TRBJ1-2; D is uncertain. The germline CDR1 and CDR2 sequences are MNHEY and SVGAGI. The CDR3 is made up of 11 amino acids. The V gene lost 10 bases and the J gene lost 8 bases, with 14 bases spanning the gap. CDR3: CATTNGGGYTF. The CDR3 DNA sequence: TGTGCCACCACAAATGGAGGAGGCTACACCTTC.

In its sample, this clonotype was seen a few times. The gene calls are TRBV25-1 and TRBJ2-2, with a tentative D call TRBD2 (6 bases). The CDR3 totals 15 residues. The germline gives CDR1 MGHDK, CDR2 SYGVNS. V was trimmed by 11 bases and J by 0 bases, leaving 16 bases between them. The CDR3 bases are TGTGCCTCTGAACGGGGGTTCGCGAACACCGGGGAGCTGTTTTTT. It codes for CASERGFANTGELFF.

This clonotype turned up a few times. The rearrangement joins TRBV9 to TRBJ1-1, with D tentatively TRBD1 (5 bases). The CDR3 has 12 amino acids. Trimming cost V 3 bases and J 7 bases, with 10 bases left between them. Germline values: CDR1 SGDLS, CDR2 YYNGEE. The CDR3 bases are TGTGCCAGCAGCGCCCAGGGCCTTGAAGCTTTCTTT. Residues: CASSAQGLEAFF.

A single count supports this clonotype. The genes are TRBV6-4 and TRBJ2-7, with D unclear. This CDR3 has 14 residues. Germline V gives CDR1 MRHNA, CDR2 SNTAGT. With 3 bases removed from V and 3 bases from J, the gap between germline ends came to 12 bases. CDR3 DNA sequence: TGTGCCAGCAGTGAGAATGTGGAGAACTACGAGCAGTACTTC. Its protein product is CASSENVENYEQYF.

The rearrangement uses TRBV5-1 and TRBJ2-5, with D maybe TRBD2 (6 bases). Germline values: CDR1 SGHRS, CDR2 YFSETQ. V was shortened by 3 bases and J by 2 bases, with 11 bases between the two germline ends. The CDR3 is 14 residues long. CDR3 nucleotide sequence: TGCGCCAGCAGCTCCGGGACTCCGCAAGAGACCCAGTACTTC. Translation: CASSSGTPQETQYF.